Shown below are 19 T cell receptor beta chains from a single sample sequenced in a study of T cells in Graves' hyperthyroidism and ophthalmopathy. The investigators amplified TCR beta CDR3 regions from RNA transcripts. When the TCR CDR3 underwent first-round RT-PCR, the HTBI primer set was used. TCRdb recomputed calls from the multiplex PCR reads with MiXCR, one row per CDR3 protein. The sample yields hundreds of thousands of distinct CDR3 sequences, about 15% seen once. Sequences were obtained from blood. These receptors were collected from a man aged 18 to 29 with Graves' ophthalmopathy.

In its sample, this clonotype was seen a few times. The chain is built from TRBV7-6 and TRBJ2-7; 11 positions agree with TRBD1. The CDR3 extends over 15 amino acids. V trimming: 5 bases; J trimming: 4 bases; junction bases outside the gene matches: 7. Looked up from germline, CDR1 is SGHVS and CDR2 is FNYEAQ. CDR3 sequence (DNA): TGTGCCAGCAGCCCCCTTTGGGACAGGGGGTACGAGCAGTACTTC. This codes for CASSPLWDRGYEQYF. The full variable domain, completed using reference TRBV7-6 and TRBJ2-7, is GAGVSQSPRYKVTKRGQDVALRCDPISGHVSLYWYRQALGQGPEFLTYFNYEAQQDKSGLPNDRFSAERPEGSISTLTIQRTEQRDSAMYRCASSPLWDRGYEQYFGPGTRLTVT.

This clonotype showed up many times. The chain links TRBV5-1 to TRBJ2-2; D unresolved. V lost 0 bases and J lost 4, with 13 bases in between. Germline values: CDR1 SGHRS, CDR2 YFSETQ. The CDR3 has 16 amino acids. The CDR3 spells CASSLVQPYGTGELFF. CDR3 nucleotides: TGCGCCAGCAGCTTGGTTCAACCCTACGGCACCGGGGAGCTGTTTTTT.

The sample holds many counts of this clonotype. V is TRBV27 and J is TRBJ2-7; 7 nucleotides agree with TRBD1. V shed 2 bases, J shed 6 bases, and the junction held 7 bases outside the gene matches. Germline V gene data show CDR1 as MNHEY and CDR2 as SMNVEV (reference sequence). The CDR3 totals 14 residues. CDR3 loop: CASSLIFKGAEQYF. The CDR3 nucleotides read TGTGCCAGCAGTTTAATCTTTAAGGGGGCCGAGCAGTACTTC.

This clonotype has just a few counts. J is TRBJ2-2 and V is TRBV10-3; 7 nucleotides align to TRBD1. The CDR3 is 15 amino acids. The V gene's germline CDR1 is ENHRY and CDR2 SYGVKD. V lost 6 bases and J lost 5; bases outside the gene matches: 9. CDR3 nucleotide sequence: TGTGCCATCAGGGATAGACAGGGTGATACCGGGGAGCTGTTTTTT. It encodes CAIRDRQGDTGELFF.

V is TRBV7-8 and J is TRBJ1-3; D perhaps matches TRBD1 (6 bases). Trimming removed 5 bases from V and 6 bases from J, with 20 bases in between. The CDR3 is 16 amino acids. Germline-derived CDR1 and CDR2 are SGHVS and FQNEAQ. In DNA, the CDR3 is TGTGCCAGCAGCCCTGCTGGGGGCGGTACACCAAACACCATATATTTT. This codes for CASSPAGGGTPNTIYF.

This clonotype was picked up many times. CDR3 protein: CASSLGTGGINSPLHF. The CDR3 nucleotides are TGCGCCAGCAGCTTGGGGACAGGGGGCATCAATTCACCCCTCCACTTT. The chain is built from TRBV5-1 and TRBJ1-6, with 11 bases matching TRBD1. Germline CDR1 reads SGHRS; CDR2 reads YFSETQ. The CDR3 runs 16 residues. V shed 0 bases, J shed 7 bases, and the junction held 3 bases outside the gene matches.

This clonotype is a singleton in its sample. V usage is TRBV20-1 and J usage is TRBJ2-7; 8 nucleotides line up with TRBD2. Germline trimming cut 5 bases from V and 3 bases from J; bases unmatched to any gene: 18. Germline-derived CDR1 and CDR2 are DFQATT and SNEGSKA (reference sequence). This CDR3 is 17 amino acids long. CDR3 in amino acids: CSALTLAGSLGFYEQYF. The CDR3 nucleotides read TGCAGTGCTCTGACTTTAGCGGGAAGTTTAGGTTTCTACGAGCAGTACTTC.

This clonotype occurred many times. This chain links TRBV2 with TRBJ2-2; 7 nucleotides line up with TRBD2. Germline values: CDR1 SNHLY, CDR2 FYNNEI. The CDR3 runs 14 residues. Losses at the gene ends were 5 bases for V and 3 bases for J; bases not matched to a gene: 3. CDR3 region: CASSKRGDTGELFF. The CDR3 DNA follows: TGTGCCAGCAGTAAGCGGGGAGACACCGGGGAGCTGTTTTTT.

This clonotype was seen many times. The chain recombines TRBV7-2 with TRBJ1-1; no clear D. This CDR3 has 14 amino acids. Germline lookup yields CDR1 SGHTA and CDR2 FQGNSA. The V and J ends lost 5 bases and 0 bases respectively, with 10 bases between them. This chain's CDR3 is CASSPRIVNTEAFF. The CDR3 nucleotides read TGTGCCAGCAGCCCGAGGATAGTGAACACTGAAGCTTTCTTT.

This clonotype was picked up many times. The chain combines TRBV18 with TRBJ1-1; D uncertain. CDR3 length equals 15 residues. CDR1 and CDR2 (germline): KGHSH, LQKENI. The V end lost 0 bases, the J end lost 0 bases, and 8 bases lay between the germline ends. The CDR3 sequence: CASSPPWKVNTEAFF. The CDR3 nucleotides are TGTGCCAGCTCACCACCATGGAAAGTGAACACTGAAGCTTTCTTT.

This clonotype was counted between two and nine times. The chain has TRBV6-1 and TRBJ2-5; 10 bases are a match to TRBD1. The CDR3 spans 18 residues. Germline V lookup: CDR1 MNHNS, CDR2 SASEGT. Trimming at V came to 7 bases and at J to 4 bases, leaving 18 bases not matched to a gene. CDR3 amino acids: CASTPRGLGQGRGETQYF. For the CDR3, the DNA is TGTGCCAGCACACCCCGGGGCCTGGGACAGGGGCGGGGAGAGACCCAGTACTTC.

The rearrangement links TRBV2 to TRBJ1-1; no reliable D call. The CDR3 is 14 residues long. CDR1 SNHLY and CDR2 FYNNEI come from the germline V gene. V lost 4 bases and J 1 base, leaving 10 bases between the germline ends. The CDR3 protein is CASSGFQRNTEAFF. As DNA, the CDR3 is TGTGCCAGCAGTGGGTTCCAGAGGAACACTGAAGCTTTCTTT.

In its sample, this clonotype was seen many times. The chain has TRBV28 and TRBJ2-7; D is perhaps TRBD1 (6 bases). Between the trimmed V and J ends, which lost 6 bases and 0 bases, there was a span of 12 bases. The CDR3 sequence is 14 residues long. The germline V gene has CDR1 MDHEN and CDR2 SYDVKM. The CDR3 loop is CASRYRAGSYEQYF. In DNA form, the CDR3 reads TGTGCCAGCAGGTACAGGGCCGGCTCCTACGAGCAGTACTTC. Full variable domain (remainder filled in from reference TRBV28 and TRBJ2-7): DVKVTQSSRYLVKRTGEKVFLECVQDMDHENMFWYRQDPGLGLRLIYFSYDVKMKEKGDIPEGYSVSREKKERFSLILESASTNQTSMYLCASRYRAGSYEQYFGPGTRLTVT.

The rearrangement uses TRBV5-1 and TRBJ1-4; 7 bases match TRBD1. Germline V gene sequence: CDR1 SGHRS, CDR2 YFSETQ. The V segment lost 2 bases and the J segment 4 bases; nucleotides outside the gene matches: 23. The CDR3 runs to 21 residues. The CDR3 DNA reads TGCGCCAGCAGCTTTCCGACGGTTTTATCCGGGACAGACGAAAATAATGAAAAACTGTTTTTT. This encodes CASSFPTVLSGTDENNEKLFF.

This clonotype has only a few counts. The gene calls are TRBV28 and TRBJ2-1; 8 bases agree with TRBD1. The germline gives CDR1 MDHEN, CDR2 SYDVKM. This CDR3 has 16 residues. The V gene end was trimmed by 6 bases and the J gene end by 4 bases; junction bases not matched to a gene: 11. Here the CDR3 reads CASSTTGGTYYNEQFF. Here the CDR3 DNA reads TGTGCCAGCAGCACCACAGGGGGTACTTATTACAATGAGCAGTTCTTC.

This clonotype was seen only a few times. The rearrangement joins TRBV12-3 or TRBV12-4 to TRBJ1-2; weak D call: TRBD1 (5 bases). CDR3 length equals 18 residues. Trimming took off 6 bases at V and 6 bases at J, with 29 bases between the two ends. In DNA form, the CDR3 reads TGTGCCAGCAGAACCGACATTGAGGGAAAAGGTGTCAGGGATGGCTACACCTTC. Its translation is CASRTDIEGKGVRDGYTF.

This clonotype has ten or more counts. The CDR3 protein is CASIRDSAYGYTF. Written as DNA, the CDR3 is TGTGCCAGCATAAGGGACAGCGCCTATGGCTACACCTTC. The rearrangement uses TRBV2 and TRBJ1-2, with 7 bases lining up with TRBD1. J lost 4 bases, V lost 7 bases, and 6 bases had no gene match. Germline CDR1 is SNHLY and CDR2 is FYNNEI. The CDR3 covers 13 residues.

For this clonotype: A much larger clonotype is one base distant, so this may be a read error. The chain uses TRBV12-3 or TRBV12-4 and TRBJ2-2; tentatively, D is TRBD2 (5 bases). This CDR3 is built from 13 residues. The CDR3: CASSLAEPGELVF. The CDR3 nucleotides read TGTGCCAGCAGTTTAGCGGAGCCCGGGGAGCTGGTTTTT.

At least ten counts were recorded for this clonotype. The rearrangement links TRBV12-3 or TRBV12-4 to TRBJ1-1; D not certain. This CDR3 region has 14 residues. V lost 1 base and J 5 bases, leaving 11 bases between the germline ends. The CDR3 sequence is CASSLGGSGTEAFF. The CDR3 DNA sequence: TGTGCCAGCAGTTTAGGGGGATCCGGGACTGAAGCTTTCTTT.